A single sample is the source of the 13 T cell receptor beta chains below, sequenced in a study of shared clonotypes between healthy human individuals. Clones were sequenced by immunoSEQ multiplex PCR, and TCRdb holds only the in-frame ones, with some missing. The data show millions of clones, with approximately 92% seen just once and over 0.12% held by the top ten. Sequencing used naive CD4+ T cells sorted from blood. Subset: CD45RA+ positively selected. These receptors all come from a man between 18 and 35 years old in good health.

This chain links TRBV4-3 with TRBJ2-3; weak D call: TRBD1 (5 bases). CDR1 and CDR2 from the germline V gene are LGHNA and YSLEER. The CDR3 runs 14 residues. V shed 0 bases and J shed 3 bases, with 7 bases lying between them. The CDR3 bases are TGCGCCAGCAGCCAAGATGCAGGGACAGATACGCAGTATTTT. The encoded protein is CASSQDAGTDTQYF.

V usage is TRBV27 and J usage is TRBJ1-5, with unresolved D. The V end was cut by 7 bases, the J end by 3 bases, with 10 bases between. From germline, CDR1 is MNHEY and CDR2 SMNVEV (reference sequence). This CDR3 is 13 amino acids long. The CDR3 nucleotides read TGTGCCAGCACCGCCGACCTCAATCAGCCCCAGCATTTT. Residues: CASTADLNQPQHF.

The chain is built from TRBV29-1 and TRBJ1-1; D may be TRBD1 (5 bases). The CDR3 length is 14 residues. Germline CDR1 SQVTM, CDR2 ANQGSEA. The V gene lost 4 bases and the J gene lost 1 base, with 13 bases spanning the gap. CDR3 region: CSVVGAGGNTEAFF. CDR3 sequence (DNA): TGCAGCGTTGTAGGGGCGGGGGGGAACACTGAAGCTTTCTTT.

V usage is TRBV7-9 and J usage is TRBJ1-3; D unresolved. The V and J ends lost 1 base and 1 base respectively, with 17 bases between them. The CDR3 consists of 18 residues. The germline gives CDR1 SEHNR, CDR2 FQNEAQ (reference sequence). DNA of the CDR3: TGTGCCAGCAGCTTAGATCTATCAACCACGTCGTCTGGAAACACCATATATTTT. It translates to CASSLDLSTTSSGNTIYF.

Regarding this clone: Other DNA sequences within the sample encode an identical CDR3. This sequence joins TRBV28 and TRBJ2-7; 10 nucleotides align to TRBD2. The V gene's germline CDR1 is MDHEN and CDR2 SYDVKM. V lost 6 bases to trimming and J lost 1 base; unmatched junction nucleotides: 3. The CDR3 runs to 14 residues. CDR3 nucleotide sequence: TGTGCCAGCAGGCCTAGCGGGGGTTCCTACGAGCAGTACTTC. Translating gives CASRPSGGSYEQYF. Full variable domain (outside the CDR3, taken from reference TRBV28 and TRBJ2-7): DVKVTQSSRYLVKRTGEKVFLECVQDMDHENMFWYRQDPGLGLRLIYFSYDVKMKEKGDIPEGYSVSREKKERFSLILESASTNQTSMYLCASRPSGGSYEQYFGPGTRLTVT.

CDR3 DNA sequence: TGTGCCAGTAGTACCGCGAAGAGCAATCAGCCCCAGCATTTT. Translating it yields CASSTAKSNQPQHF. V is TRBV19 and J is TRBJ1-5; D not certain. V lost 4 bases and J lost 1, with 8 bases in between. Germline V gene data show CDR1 as LNHDA and CDR2 as SQIVND (reference sequence). The CDR3 length is 14 residues.

The chain combines TRBV19 with TRBJ1-2; possibly TRBD1 for D (6 bases). V dropped 6 bases and J dropped 4 bases, with 18 bases sitting between them. CDR3 length: 15 residues. CDR1 is LNHDA and CDR2 is SQIVND in the germline V gene (reference sequence). The CDR3 coding sequence is TGTGCCAGTAGATCTACAGGGATTACTTCCTATGGCTACACCTTC. Its protein product is CASRSTGITSYGYTF.

This clone was seen more than once but under ten times. The V call is TRBV2, the J call TRBJ1-1; no definite D call. V gave up 4 bases and J gave up 1 base, with 10 bases separating them. Germline V CDR1 and CDR2: SNHLY, FYNNEI. The CDR3 extends over 14 amino acids. The CDR3 loop reads CASSGQVGNTEAFF. CDR3 DNA sequence: TGTGCCAGCAGTGGTCAGGTAGGGAACACTGAAGCTTTCTTT.

This chain uses TRBV28 with TRBJ1-1, with D uncertain. Trimming stripped 2 bases from V and 7 bases from J, with 8 bases between. In germline, CDR1 is MDHEN, CDR2 SYDVKM. The CDR3 extends over 12 amino acids. The CDR3 region has the DNA TGTGCCAGCAGTTTACTGGGAAATGAAGCTTTCTTT. This encodes CASSLLGNEAFF.

Notes on this clone: Other nucleotide sequences in the sample specify the same CDR3. The chain has TRBV5-1 and TRBJ2-5, with unresolved D. The J call could be wrong; TRBJ2-7 is a better fit for the DNA end. Germline CDR1 is SGHRS and CDR2 is YFSETQ. The CDR3 has 12 residues. In DNA form, the CDR3 reads TGCGCCAGCAGCTTGGGTGCGTACGAGCAGTACTTC. Translated: CASSLGAYEQYF.

CDR3 DNA: TGCGCCAGCAGTCGGCCGAGCACAGATACGCAGTATTTT. The encoded protein is CASSRPSTDTQYF. The chain combines TRBV23-1 with TRBJ2-3, with D unclear. TRBV23-1 is reported as an ORF; its role is uncertain. This CDR3 is 13 amino acids long. V lost 4 bases and J lost 0, with 5 bases in between.

The chain carries TRBV29-1 and TRBJ1-2; unclear D gene. The germline gives CDR1 SQVTM, CDR2 ANQGSEA. The CDR3 consists of 12 residues. V lost 4 bases, J lost 1 base, and 7 bases lay in between. The CDR3 bases are TGCAGCGTTGCAGGAATTAACTATGGCTACACCTTC. Residues: CSVAGINYGYTF.

The chain joins TRBV5-1 to TRBJ2-7; the D gene is possibly TRBD1 (6 bases). The CDR3 is made up of 15 amino acids. CDR1 and CDR2 from the germline V gene are SGHRS and YFSETQ. Trimming removed 5 bases from V and 0 bases from J, with 15 bases in between. In DNA, the CDR3 is TGCGCCAGCAGAATGGACAGTTCCCCCTCCTACGAGCAGTACTTC. Its translation is CASRMDSSPSYEQYF.